The rows below give T cell receptor beta chains drawn from one sample of a study of control samples from healthy donors and cancer patients. Assay used: immunoSEQ multiplex PCR; TCRdb lists only in-frame clones, some missing. The sample lists 93,000 or so clones, 80% to 90% occurring once. Sequencing used PBMCs. These receptors came from a man aged 55 to 70 with lung cancer. Each CDR3 is given with its conserved first and last residue. D genes are given only for firm matches. Only some rows state a clone size, as once, few, many or a class for expanded clones.

TRBV7-3	TRBJ1-1	-	-	CASSLEPNTEAFF	TGTGCCAGCAGCTTAGAACCGAACACTGAAGCTTTCTTT
TRBV2	TRBJ2-2	-	TRBD1	CASNFDRGFTGELFF	TGTGCCAGCAATTTTGACAGGGGCTTTACCGGGGAGCTGTTTTTT
TRBV3-1/TRBV3-2	TRBJ1-5	-	-	CASSQSPELLFHF	TGTGCCAGCAGCCAATCCCCCGAACTACTGTTTCATTTT
TRBV7-9	TRBJ1-1	-	-	CASSLLTGMNTEAFF	TGTGCCAGCAGCTTGCTTACAGGGATGAACACTGAAGCTTTCTTT
TRBV2	TRBJ2-1	-	-	CASSDYNEQFF	TGTGCCAGCAGTGACTACAATGAGCAGTTCTTC
TRBV30	TRBJ1-3	-	-	CAWTRQGRSSGNTIYF	TGTGCCTGGACGAGGCAGGGGCGAAGCTCTGGAAACACCATATATTTT
TRBV5-1	TRBJ2-2	-	-	CASSLVLGTGELFF	TGCGCCAGCAGCTTGGTACTCGGCACCGGGGAGCTGTTTTTT
TRBV5-6	TRBJ1-4	-	-	CASSPRYGSEKLFF	TGTGCCAGCAGCCCCAGGTATGGCAGTGAAAAACTGTTTTTT
TRBV4-1	TRBJ2-5	-	TRBD2	CASSQRAGGFEETQYF	TGCGCCAGCAGCCAACGGGCGGGAGGGTTCGAGGAGACCCAGTACTTC
TRBV7-9	TRBJ2-1	-	TRBD2	CASSLGQPAGGNYNEQFF	TGTGCCAGCAGCTTAGGTCAACCCGCGGGGGGTAACTACAATGAGCAGTTCTTC
TRBV7-2	TRBJ1-2	-	-	CASSTATAANYGYTF	TGTGCCAGCAGCACCGCGACAGCTGCTAACTATGGCTACACCTTC
TRBV7-3	TRBJ1-1	-	-	CASSALSGDTEAFF	TGTGCCAGCAGCGCCCTAAGTGGGGACACTGAAGCTTTCTTT
TRBV19	TRBJ2-5	-	TRBD2	CASSSGRGTQYF	TGTGCCAGTAGTAGTGGGAGGGGGACCCAGTACTTC
TRBV30	TRBJ2-1	-	TRBD2	CAWTPIGGGSYNEQFF	TGTGCCTGGACCCCCATCGGGGGGGGGTCCTACAATGAGCAGTTCTTC
TRBV7-9	TRBJ1-2	-	-	CASSGTRGLQNNYGYTF	TGTGCCAGCAGTGGTACGAGGGGCCTACAGAATAACTATGGCTACACCTTC
TRBV3-1/TRBV3-2	TRBJ1-6	-	-	CASRQQGGSPNSPLHF	TGTGCCAGCAGACAACAGGGTGGATCACCCAATTCACCCCTCCACTTT
TRBV2	TRBJ1-4	-	-	CASSDSINEKLFF	TGTGCCAGCAGCGACAGTATTAATGAAAAACTGTTTTTT
TRBV4-1	TRBJ1-4	few	-	CASSQDSAGLSEKLFF	TGCGCCAGCAGCCAAGATTCGGCCGGTCTAAGTGAAAAACTGTTTTTT
TRBV5-1	TRBJ2-2	-	-	CASSLGVDSSGELFF	TGCGCCAGCAGCTTGGGGGTAGATTCTTCCGGGGAGCTGTTTTTT
TRBV2	TRBJ1-5	-	-	CASSRKPRGEQPQHF	TGTGCCAGCAGTCGTAAACCCAGGGGAGAACAGCCCCAGCATTTT